The 23 T cell receptor beta chains below were found in one sample sequenced in a study of siplizumab effects on memory and regulatory T cells. Profiling relied on immunoSEQ multiplex PCR, and the TCRdb table lists in-frame clones only, not all of them. The sample consists of several thousand clones, 55% to 75% of them appearing once. Sequences were obtained from effector memory CD8+ T cells sorted from blood. Subset: unstimulated CD8+ effector memory T cells. Receptors originate from a human donor in good health.

The chain employs TRBV5-6 and TRBJ2-5, with 9 positions matching TRBD1. Looked up from germline, CDR1 is SGHDT and CDR2 is YYEEEE. Trimming cost V 6 bases and J 9 bases; bases outside gene matches: 12. The CDR3 consists of 14 residues. In DNA, the CDR3 is TGTGCCAGCAACCCCGGGACAGGGAAATCGTCCCAGTACTTC. This translates into CASNPGTGKSSQYF.

The V gene is TRBV9, the J gene TRBJ2-5; 10 positions agree with TRBD1. This CDR3 has 15 amino acids. The trim removed 3 bases at V and 2 bases at J, leaving 4 bases unmatched. Germline-derived CDR1 and CDR2 are SGDLS and YYNGEE. The CDR3 here is CASSDRDRGQETQYF. The CDR3 region has the DNA TGTGCCAGCAGCGATCGGGACAGGGGACAAGAGACCCAGTACTTC.

The J gene is TRBJ1-5, the V gene TRBV6-5; tentatively, D is TRBD1 (6 bases). The CDR3 totals 15 residues. Between the trimmed V and J ends, which lost 5 bases and 5 bases, there was a span of 16 bases. Germline CDR1 MNHEY, CDR2 SVGAGI. Here the CDR3 reads CASSRTTGRDQPQHF. The CDR3 coding sequence is TGTGCCAGCAGTCGTACGACAGGTAGGGATCAGCCCCAGCATTTT.

This clone came up a few times. The chain recombines TRBV6-1 with TRBJ2-1; TRBD1 or TRBD2 may be the D gene (5 bases each). This CDR3 contains 16 residues. Germline-derived CDR1 and CDR2 are MNHNS and SASEGT. V was trimmed by 3 bases and J by 3 bases, leaving 15 bases between them. CDR3 bases: TGTGCCAGCAGTGAGAGCGGACAATCCTACTACAATGAGCAGTTCTTC. It is translated as CASSESGQSYYNEQFF.

This clone occurred once. The chain employs TRBV13 and TRBJ1-1, with D unclear. Germline V CDR1 and CDR2: PRHDT, FYEKMQ (reference sequence). There are 13 residues in the CDR3. V was trimmed by 2 bases and J by 1 base, leaving 5 bases between them. CDR3 coding DNA: TGTGCCAGCAGCTTAAATGGGAACACTGAAGCTTTCTTT. It is translated as CASSLNGNTEAFF.

The chain uses TRBV14 and TRBJ1-4; D not certain. CDR1 is SGHDN and CDR2 is FVKESK in the germline V gene. The CDR3 is 15 amino acids. V lost 1 base and J 8 bases, leaving 14 bases between the germline ends. The DNA of the CDR3 is TGTGCCAGCAGCCAAGTTTGGTTTCCGGAGGAAAAACTGTTTTTT. Translating gives CASSQVWFPEEKLFF. The variable domain in full, with the rest retrieved from reference TRBV14 and TRBJ1-4, is EAGVTQFPSHSVIEKGQTVTLRCDPISGHDNLYWYRRVMGKEIKFLLHFVKESKQDESGMPNNRFLAERTGGTYSTLKVQPAELEDSGVYFCASSQVWFPEEKLFFGSGTQLSVL.

The gene calls are TRBV4-2 and TRBJ2-7; the match to TRBD2 covers 7 bases. Germline-derived CDR1 and CDR2 are LGHNA and YNFKEQ. The length of the CDR3 is 13 residues. J was trimmed by 2 bases and V by 6 bases; bases with no gene match: 4. CDR3 region: CASSYAGAYEQYF. The CDR3 DNA reads as TGTGCCAGCAGTTACGCGGGGGCCTACGAGCAGTACTTC.

The V gene is TRBV5-4, the J gene TRBJ2-5; TRBD2 matches at 10 bases. The CDR3 consists of 16 residues. After removal of 3 bases from V and 5 bases from J, the junction contained 10 bases not matched to a gene. From germline, CDR1 is SGHNT and CDR2 YYREEE (reference sequence). CDR3: CASSSPPAGGRETQYF. CDR3 nucleotides: TGTGCCAGCAGCTCGCCCCCAGCGGGGGGGCGCGAGACCCAGTACTTC. Full variable domain (missing parts from reference TRBV5-4 and TRBJ2-5): ETGVTQSPTHLIKTRGQQVTLRCSSQSGHNTVSWYQQALGQGPQFIFQYYREEENGRGNFPPRFSGLQFPNYSSELNVNALELDDSALYLCASSSPPAGGRETQYFGPGTRLLVL.

The chain recombines TRBV7-9 with TRBJ2-7, with 9 positions matching TRBD1. The CDR3 consists of 16 residues. Unmatched junction bases numbered 13, after V lost 5 bases and J lost 5 bases. Germline lookup yields CDR1 SEHNR and CDR2 FQNEAQ (reference sequence). The CDR3 bases are TGTGCCAGCAGCCTGATAAACTGGGACAGGGAAAACGAGCAGTACTTC. Translating it yields CASSLINWDRENEQYF.

V and J are TRBV30 and TRBJ1-2; D perhaps matches TRBD1 (5 bases). Per the germline V gene, CDR1 is GTSNPN and CDR2 is SVGIG (reference sequence). The CDR3 is made up of 13 amino acids. Between the trimmed V and J ends, which lost 5 bases and 5 bases, there was a span of 15 bases. CDR3 in amino acids: CAWYTGSLYGYTF. The CDR3 DNA is TGTGCCTGGTACACAGGATCATTGTATGGCTACACCTTC.

This clone has more than one count but fewer than ten. The chain is built from TRBV7-9 and TRBJ2-5; D is uncertain. Looked up from germline, CDR1 is SEHNR and CDR2 is FQNEAQ (reference sequence). Trimming left V 5 bases short and J 2 bases short, with 12 bases between. There are 14 residues in the CDR3. The CDR3 coding sequence is TGTGCCAGCAGCGGTCCTCCCATACAAGAGACCCAGTACTTC. Translating it yields CASSGPPIQETQYF.

The chain links TRBV7-3 to TRBJ2-3, with 7 bases that match TRBD2. The trim removed 4 bases at V and 6 bases at J, leaving 10 bases unmatched. Germline V gives CDR1 SGHTA, CDR2 FQGTGA. The CDR3 length is 15 residues. The CDR3 DNA sequence: TGTGCCAGCAGCTCGCCCGGCGGGAGAGAGGATACGCAGTATTTT. This sequence encodes CASSSPGGREDTQYF.

The V call is TRBV27, the J call TRBJ2-7, with TRBD1 as a possible D gene (6 bases). The V gene's germline CDR1 is MNHEY and CDR2 SMNVEV (reference sequence). The CDR3 extends over 12 amino acids. Trimming stripped 4 bases from V and 6 bases from J, with 10 bases between. CDR3 protein: CASSSTGSEQYF. The DNA for the CDR3 is TGTGCCAGCAGTTCTACAGGGAGCGAGCAGTACTTC.

The J gene is TRBJ2-1, the V gene TRBV14; D is undetermined. Germline loops: CDR1 SGHDN, CDR2 FVKESK. V lost 4 bases and J 0 bases, leaving 4 bases between the germline ends. The CDR3 is made up of 13 amino acids. CDR3 sequence reads: CASSRLSYNEQFF. DNA for the CDR3: TGTGCCAGCAGCCGTCTCTCCTACAATGAGCAGTTCTTC.

The rearrangement uses TRBV19 and TRBJ2-7; a weak D match, TRBD1 (5 bases). V lost 6 bases and J 4 bases, leaving 13 bases between the germline ends. The CDR3 is made up of 13 amino acids. Germline V lookup: CDR1 LNHDA, CDR2 SQIVND (reference sequence). As DNA, the CDR3 is TGTGCCAGTAGCCGCGGACAAATTTACGAGCAGTACTTC. It codes for CASSRGQIYEQYF.

The chain recombines TRBV19 with TRBJ1-1; TRBD1 aligns across 8 bases. This CDR3 has 16 residues. Germline V lookup: CDR1 LNHDA, CDR2 SQIVND (reference sequence). The ends lost 7 bases at V and 4 bases at J; junction bases unmatched: 14. This CDR3 is CASIPLPSGQVTEAFF. The CDR3 nucleotides are TGTGCCAGTATCCCCCTCCCCTCGGGACAGGTCACTGAAGCTTTCTTT.

The chain joins TRBV7-6 to TRBJ1-1; weak D call: TRBD1 (5 bases). Germline V CDR1 and CDR2: SGHVS, FNYEAQ. The germline V and J ends were trimmed by 1 base and 6 bases, with 6 bases remaining between them. The CDR3 has 12 residues. For the CDR3, the DNA is TGTGCCAGCAGCTTAGGGGGCCCTGAAGCTTTCTTT. Its protein is CASSLGGPEAFF.

This clone turned up a few times. V is TRBV28 and J is TRBJ1-2; perhaps TRBD1 as D (5 bases). Germline loops: CDR1 MDHEN, CDR2 SYDVKM. The CDR3 length is 14 residues. With 4 bases removed from V and 4 bases from J, the gap between germline ends came to 13 bases. Here the CDR3 DNA reads TGTGCCAGCAGTTGGGGGATCGGGGTCTATGGCTACACCTTC. Protein product: CASSWGIGVYGYTF.

The V call is TRBV6-5, the J call TRBJ1-5; no definite D call. The V end lost 6 bases, the J end lost 11 bases, and 20 bases lay between the germline ends. The CDR3 consists of 14 residues. CDR1 MNHEY and CDR2 SVGAGI come from the germline V gene. The CDR3 is CASSTDLTSAAQHF. DNA for the CDR3: TGTGCCAGCAGCACCGACCTGACATCGGCGGCCCAGCATTTT.

This clone was seen a handful of times. The CDR3 region is CASTFEGTYNEQFF. CDR3 sequence (DNA): TGTGCCAGCACCTTCGAAGGGACCTACAATGAGCAGTTCTTC. V and J are TRBV5-5 and TRBJ2-1; no clear D gene. V dropped 6 bases and J dropped 2 bases, with 12 bases sitting between them. Germline V gene lookup returns CDR1 SGHKS and CDR2 YYEKEE (reference sequence). The CDR3 sequence is 14 residues long.

In nucleotides, the CDR3 is TGCGCCAGCAGCCAAGATCCCTATTCACAGGGGGACTATGGCTACACCTTC. Protein sequence: CASSQDPYSQGDYGYTF. This chain uses TRBV4-1 with TRBJ1-2; 8 nucleotides line up with TRBD1. From germline, CDR1 is MGHRA and CDR2 YSYEKL. This CDR3 is built from 17 residues. With 0 bases clipped from V and 3 bases from J, the junction kept 9 bases outside the gene matches.

This clone was recorded a few times. The V call is TRBV7-6, the J call TRBJ2-1; D call uncertain. Trimming removed 3 bases from V and 8 bases from J, with 17 bases in between. The V gene's germline CDR1 is SGHVS and CDR2 FNYEAQ. The CDR3 consists of 15 residues. The CDR3, as DNA: TGTGCCAGCAGCTTGGATCTCCCCACAGAACATGAGCAGTTCTTC. Encoded protein: CASSLDLPTEHEQFF.

The V and J genes are TRBV5-4 and TRBJ2-3; D not resolved. The CDR3 sequence is 15 residues long. Looked up from germline, CDR1 is SGHNT and CDR2 is YYREEE (reference sequence). The V gene lost 0 bases and the J gene lost 0 bases, with 8 bases spanning the gap. The chain's CDR3 is CASSLVPTSTDTQYF. DNA for the CDR3: TGTGCCAGCAGCTTGGTTCCTACTAGCACAGATACGCAGTATTTT.